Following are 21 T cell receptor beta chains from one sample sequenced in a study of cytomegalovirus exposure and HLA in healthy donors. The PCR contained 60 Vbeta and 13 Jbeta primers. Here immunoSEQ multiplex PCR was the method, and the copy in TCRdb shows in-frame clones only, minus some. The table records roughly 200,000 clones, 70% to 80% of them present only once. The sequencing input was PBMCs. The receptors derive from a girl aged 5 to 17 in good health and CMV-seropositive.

The CDR3 spells CASSLVKASGNTIYF. The CDR3 DNA reads as TGTGCCAGCAGCTTAGTAAAAGCCTCTGGAAACACCATATATTTT. The chain carries TRBV11-3 and TRBJ1-3; no clear D. The CDR3 extends over 15 amino acids. V lost 1 base, J lost 0 bases, and 7 bases lay in between. CDR1 and CDR2 (germline): SGHNT, YENEEA.

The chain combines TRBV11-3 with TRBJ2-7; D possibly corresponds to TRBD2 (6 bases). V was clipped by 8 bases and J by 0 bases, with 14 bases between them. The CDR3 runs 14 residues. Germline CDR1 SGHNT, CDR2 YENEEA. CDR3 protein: CASSQEGSSYEQYF. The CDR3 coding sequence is TGTGCCAGCTCACAGGAGGGAAGCTCCTACGAGCAGTACTTC.

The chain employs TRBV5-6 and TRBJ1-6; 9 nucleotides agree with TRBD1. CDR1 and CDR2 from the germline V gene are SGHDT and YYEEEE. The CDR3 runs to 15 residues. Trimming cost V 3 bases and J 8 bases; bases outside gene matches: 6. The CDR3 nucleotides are TGTGCCAGCAGCTACGCGGGACAGGGATATTCACCCCTCCACTTT. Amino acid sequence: CASSYAGQGYSPLHF.

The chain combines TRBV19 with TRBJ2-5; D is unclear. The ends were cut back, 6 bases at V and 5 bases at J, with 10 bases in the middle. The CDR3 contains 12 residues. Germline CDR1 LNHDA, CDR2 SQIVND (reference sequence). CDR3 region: CASSAHWETQYF. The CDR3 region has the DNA TGTGCCAGTAGCGCCCACTGGGAGACCCAGTACTTC.

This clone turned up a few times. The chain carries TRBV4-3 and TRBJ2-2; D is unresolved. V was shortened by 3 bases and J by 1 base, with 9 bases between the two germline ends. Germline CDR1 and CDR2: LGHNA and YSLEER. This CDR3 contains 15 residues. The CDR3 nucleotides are TGCGCCAGCAGCCAGGGCAGAATGAACACCGGGGAGCTGTTTTTT. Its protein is CASSQGRMNTGELFF.

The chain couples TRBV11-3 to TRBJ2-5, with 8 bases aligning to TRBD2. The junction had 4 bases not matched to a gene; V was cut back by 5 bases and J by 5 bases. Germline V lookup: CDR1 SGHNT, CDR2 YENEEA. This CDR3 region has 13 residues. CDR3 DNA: TGTGCCAGCAGCCGTAGCGGGGCGGAGACCCAGTACTTC. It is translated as CASSRSGAETQYF. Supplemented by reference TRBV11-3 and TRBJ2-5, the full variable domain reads EAGVVQSPRYKIIEKKQPVAFWCNPISGHNTLYWYLQNLGQGPELLIRYENEEAVDDSQLPKDRFSAERLKGVDSTLKIQPAELGDSAVYLCASSRSGAETQYFGPGTRLLVL.

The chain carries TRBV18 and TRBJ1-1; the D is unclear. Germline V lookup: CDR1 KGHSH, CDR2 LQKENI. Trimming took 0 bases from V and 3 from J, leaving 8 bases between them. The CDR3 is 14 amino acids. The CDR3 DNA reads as TGTGCCAGCTCACCACCCGGGATCGACACTGAAGCTTTCTTT. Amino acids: CASSPPGIDTEAFF. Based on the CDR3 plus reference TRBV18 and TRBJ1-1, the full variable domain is NAGVMQNPRHLVRRRGQEARLRCSPMKGHSHVYWYRQLPEEGLKFMVYLQKENIIDESGMPKERFSAEFPKEGPSILRIQQVVRGDSAAYFCASSPPGIDTEAFFGQGTRLTVV.

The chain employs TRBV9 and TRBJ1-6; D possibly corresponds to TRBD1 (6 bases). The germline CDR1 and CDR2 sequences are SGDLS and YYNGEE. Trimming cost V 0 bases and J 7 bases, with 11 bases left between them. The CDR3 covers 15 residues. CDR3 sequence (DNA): TGTGCCAGCAGCGTAGAGGGGGAAAGAAATTCACCCCTCCACTTT. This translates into CASSVEGERNSPLHF.

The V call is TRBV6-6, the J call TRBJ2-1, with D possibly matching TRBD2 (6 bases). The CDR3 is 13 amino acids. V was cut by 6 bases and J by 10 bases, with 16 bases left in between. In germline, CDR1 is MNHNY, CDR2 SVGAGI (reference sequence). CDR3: CASRLLWRDEQFF. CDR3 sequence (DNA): TGTGCCAGCAGACTCCTGTGGCGGGACGAGCAGTTCTTC.

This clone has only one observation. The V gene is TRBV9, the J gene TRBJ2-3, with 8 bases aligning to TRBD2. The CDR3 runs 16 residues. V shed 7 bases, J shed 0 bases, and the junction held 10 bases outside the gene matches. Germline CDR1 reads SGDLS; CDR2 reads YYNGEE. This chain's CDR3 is CASSGRGAASTDTQYF. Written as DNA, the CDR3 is TGTGCCAGCTCCGGGCGGGGGGCCGCTAGCACAGATACGCAGTATTTT.

The CDR3 is CASSQAYEQYF. CDR3 bases: TGTGCCAGCAGCCAAGCCTACGAGCAGTACTTC. The J gene is TRBJ2-5, the V gene TRBV14; D uncertain. The DNA end favors TRBJ2-7, so the J call may be wrong. This CDR3 is built from 11 residues. Germline-derived CDR1 and CDR2 are SGHDN and FVKESK.

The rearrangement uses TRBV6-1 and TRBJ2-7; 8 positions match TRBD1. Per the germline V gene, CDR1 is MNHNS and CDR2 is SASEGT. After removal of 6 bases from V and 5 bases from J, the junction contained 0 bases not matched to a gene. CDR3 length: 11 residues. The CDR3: CASRDRDEQYF. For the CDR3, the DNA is TGTGCCAGCAGGGACAGGGACGAGCAGTACTTC.

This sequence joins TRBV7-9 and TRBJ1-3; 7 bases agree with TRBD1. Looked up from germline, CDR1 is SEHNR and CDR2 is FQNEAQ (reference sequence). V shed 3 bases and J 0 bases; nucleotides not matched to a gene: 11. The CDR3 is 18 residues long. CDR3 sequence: CASSFTPTGTHSGNTIYF. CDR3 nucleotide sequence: TGTGCCAGCAGCTTCACCCCGACAGGGACCCACTCTGGAAACACCATATATTTT.

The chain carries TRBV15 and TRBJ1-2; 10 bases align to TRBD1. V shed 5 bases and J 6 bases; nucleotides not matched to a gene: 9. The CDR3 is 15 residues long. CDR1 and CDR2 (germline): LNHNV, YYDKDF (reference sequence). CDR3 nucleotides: TGTGCCACCAGCGACCCCGGGACAGGGGTTGATGGCTACACCTTC. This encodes CATSDPGTGVDGYTF.

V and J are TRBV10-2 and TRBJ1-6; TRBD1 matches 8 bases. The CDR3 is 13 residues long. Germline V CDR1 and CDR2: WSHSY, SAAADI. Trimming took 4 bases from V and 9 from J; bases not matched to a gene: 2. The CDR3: CASSGTGFSPLHF. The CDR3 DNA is TGCGCCAGCAGTGGGACAGGGTTTTCACCCCTCCACTTT.

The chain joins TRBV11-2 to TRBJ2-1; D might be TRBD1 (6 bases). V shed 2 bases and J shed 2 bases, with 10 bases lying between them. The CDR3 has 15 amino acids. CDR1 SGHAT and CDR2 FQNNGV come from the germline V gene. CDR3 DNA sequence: TGTGCCAGCAGCTTAAGGGGGACACCCTACAATGAGCAGTTCTTC. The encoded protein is CASSLRGTPYNEQFF.

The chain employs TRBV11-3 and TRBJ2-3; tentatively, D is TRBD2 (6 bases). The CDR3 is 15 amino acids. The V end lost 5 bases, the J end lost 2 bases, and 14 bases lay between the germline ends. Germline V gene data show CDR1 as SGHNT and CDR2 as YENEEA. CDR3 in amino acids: CASSSRDSNTDTQYF. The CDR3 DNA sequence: TGTGCCAGCAGCAGCCGGGACTCCAACACAGATACGCAGTATTTT.

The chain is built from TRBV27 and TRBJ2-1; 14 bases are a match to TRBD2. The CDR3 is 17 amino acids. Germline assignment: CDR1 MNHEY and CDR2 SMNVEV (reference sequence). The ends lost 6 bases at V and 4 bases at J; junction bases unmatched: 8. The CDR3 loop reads CASRTTSGGAPYNEQFF. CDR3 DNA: TGTGCCAGCAGGACGACTAGCGGGGGGGCCCCATACAATGAGCAGTTCTTC.

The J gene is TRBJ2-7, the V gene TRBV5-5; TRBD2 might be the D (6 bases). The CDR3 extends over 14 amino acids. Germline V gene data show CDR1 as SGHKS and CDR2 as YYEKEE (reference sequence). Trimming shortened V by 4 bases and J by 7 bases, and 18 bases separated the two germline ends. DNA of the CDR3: TGTGCCAGCAGCCTCCCGACTAGTGTACGGGAGCAGTACTTC. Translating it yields CASSLPTSVREQYF.

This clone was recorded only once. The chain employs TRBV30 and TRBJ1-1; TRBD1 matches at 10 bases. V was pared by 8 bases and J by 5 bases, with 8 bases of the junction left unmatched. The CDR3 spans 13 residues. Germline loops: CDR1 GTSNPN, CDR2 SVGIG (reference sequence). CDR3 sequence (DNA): TGTGCCCAGCAACAGGGACAGGGGACTGAAGCTTTCTTT. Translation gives CAQQQGQGTEAFF. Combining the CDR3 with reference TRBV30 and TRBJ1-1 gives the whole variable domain SQTIHQWPATLVQPVGSPLSLECTVEGTSNPNLYWYRQAAGRGLQLLFYSVGIGQISSEVPQNLSASRPQDRQFILSSKKLLLSDSGFYLCAQQQGQGTEAFFGQGTRLTVV.

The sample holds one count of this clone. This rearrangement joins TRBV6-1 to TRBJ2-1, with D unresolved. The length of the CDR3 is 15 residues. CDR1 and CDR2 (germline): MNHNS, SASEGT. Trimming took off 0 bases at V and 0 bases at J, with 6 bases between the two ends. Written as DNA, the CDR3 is TGTGCCAGCAGTGAAGCGCGGAGCTCCTACAATGAGCAGTTCTTC. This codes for CASSEARSSYNEQFF.